Described below is a single TCR beta chain sequence and its context. The sample is drawn from a study of blood T cell repertoires in COVID-19. Here immunoSEQ multiplex PCR was the method, and the copy in TCRdb shows in-frame clones only, minus some. The sample includes tens of thousands of clones, around 90% of them seen just once. Germline V gene data show CDR1 as MNHEY and CDR2 as SVGEGT. Between the trimmed V and J ends, which lost 5 bases and 2 bases, there was a span of 12 bases. CDR3 length: 14 amino acids. This clonotype originated in a man over 45 with COVID-19, enrolled during active disease. The sequenced sample consisted of peripheral blood. The chain has TRBV6-2 or TRBV6-3 and TRBJ1-2; D is ambiguous. Here the CDR3 DNA reads TGTGCCAGCAGTACCGCGACACAAAACTATGGCTACACCTTC. Residues: CASSTATQNYGYTF.